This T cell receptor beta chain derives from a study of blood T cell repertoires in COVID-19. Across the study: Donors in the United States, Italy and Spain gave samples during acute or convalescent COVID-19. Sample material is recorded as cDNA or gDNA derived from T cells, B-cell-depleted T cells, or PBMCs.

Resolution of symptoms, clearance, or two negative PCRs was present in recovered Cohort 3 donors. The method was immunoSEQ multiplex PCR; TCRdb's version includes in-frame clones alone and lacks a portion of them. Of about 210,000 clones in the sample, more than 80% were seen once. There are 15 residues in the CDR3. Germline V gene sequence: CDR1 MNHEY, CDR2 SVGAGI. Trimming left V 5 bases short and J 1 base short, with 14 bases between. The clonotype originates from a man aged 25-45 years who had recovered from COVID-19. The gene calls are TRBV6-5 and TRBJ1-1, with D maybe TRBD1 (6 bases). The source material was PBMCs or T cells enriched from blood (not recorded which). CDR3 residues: CASSPTGQRNTEAFF. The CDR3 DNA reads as TGTGCCAGCAGTCCAACGGGACAACGGAACACTGAAGCTTTCTTT.